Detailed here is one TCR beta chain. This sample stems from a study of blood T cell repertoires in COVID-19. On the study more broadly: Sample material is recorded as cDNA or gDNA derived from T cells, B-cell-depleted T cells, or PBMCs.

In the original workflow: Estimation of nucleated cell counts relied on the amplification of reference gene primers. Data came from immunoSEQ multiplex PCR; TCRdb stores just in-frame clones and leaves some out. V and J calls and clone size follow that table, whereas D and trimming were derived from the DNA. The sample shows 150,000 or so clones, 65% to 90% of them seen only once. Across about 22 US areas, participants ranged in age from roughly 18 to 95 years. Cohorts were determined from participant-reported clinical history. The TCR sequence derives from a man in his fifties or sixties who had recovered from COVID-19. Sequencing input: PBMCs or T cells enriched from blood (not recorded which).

The DNA of the CDR3 is TGTGCCAGCAGCCAAGATGTGAGGATTGAAGCTTTCTTT. It translates to CASSQDVRIEAFF. The chain uses TRBV14 and TRBJ1-1; D is undetermined. V was trimmed by 0 bases and J by 7 bases, leaving 9 bases between them. The CDR3 is 13 residues long. Per the germline V gene, CDR1 is SGHDN and CDR2 is FVKESK.